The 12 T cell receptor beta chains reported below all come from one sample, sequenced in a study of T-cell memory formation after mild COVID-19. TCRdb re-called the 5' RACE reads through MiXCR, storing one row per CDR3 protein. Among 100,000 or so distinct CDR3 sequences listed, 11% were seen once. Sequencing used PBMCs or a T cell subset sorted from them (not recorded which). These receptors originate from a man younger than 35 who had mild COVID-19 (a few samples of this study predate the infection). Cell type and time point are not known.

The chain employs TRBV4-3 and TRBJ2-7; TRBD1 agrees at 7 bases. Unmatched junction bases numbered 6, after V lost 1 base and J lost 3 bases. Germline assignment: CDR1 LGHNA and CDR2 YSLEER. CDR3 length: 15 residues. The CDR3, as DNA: TGCGCCAGCAGCCAAGGCCGGGACAGCAACTACGAGCAGTACTTC. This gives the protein CASSQGRDSNYEQYF.

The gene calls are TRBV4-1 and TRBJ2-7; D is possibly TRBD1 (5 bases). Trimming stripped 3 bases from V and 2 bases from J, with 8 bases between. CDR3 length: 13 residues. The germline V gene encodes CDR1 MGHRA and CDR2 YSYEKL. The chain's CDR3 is CASSHDSPYEQYF. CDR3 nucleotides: TGCGCCAGCAGCCACGACAGTCCCTACGAGCAGTACTTC.

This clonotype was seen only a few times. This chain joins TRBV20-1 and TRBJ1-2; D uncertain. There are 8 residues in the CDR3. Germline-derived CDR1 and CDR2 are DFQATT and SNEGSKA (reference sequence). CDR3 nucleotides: TGCAGCCTTCGAGGCTACACCTTC. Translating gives CSLRGYTF.

CDR3 in DNA: TGCGCCAGCAGCCAAGTTCCGGGGCAGGATAATTCACCCCTCCACTTT. It translates to CASSQVPGQDNSPLHF. The J gene is TRBJ1-6, the V gene TRBV4-1; possibly TRBD1 for D (5 bases). Germline V gene sequence: CDR1 MGHRA, CDR2 YSYEKL. CDR3 length equals 16 residues. Trimming left V 1 base short and J 5 bases short, with 12 bases between.

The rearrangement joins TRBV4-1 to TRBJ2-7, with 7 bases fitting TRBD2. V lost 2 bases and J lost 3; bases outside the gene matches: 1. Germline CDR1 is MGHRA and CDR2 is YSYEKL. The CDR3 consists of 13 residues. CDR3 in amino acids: CASSQREGYEQYV. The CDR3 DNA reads TGCGCCAGCAGCCAAAGGGAGGGCTACGAGCAGTACGTC.

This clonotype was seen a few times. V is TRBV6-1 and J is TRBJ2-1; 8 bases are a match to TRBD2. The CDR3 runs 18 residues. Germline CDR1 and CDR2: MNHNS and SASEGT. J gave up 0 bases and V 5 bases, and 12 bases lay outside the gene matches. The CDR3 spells CASSMGGGPYSSYNEQFF. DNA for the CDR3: TGTGCCAGCAGTATGGGCGGGGGGCCCTATAGCTCCTACAATGAGCAGTTCTTC.

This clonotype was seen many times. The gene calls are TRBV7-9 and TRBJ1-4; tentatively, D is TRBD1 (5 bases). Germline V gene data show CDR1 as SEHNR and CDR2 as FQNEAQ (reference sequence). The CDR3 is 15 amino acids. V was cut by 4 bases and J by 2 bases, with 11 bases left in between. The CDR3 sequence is CASSSTTATNEKLFF. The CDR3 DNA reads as TGTGCCAGCAGCTCCACGACAGCCACTAATGAAAAACTGTTTTTT.

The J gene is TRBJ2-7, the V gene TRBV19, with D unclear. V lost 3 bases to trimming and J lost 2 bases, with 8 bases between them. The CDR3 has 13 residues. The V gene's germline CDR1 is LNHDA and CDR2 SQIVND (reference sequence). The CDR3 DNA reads TGTGCCAGTAGTATTGGGGAAACCTACGAGCAGTACTTC. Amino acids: CASSIGETYEQYF. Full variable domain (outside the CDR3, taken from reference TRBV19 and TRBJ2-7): DGGITQSPKYLFRKEGQNVTLSCEQNLNHDAMYWYRQDPGQGLRLIYYSQIVNDFQKGDIAEGYSVSREKKESFPLTVTSAQKNPTAFYLCASSIGETYEQYFGPGTRLTVT.

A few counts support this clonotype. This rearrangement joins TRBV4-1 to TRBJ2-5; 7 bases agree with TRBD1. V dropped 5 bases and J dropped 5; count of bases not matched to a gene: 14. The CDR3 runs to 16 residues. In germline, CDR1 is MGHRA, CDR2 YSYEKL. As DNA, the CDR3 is TGCGCCAGCAGCTCTTCACAGGGGTCGGCGGCTGAGACCCAGTACTTC. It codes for CASSSSQGSAAETQYF.

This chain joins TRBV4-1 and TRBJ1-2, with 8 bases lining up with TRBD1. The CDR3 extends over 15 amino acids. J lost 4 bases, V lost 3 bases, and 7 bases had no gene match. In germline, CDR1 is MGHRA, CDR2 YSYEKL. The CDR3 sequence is CASSQDRAFLYGYTF. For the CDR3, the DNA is TGCGCCAGCAGCCAGGACAGGGCGTTTCTCTATGGCTACACCTTC.

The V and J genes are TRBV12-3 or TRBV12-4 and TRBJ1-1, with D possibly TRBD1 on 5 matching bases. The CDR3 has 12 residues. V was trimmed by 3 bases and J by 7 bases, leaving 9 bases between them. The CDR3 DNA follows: TGTGCCAGCAGTTTGCCGGGGGGTGAAGCTTTCTTT. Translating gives CASSLPGGEAFF.

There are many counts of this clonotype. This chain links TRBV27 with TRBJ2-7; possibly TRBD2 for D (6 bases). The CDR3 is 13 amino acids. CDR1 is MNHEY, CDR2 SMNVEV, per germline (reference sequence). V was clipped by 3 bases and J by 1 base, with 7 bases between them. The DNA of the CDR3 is TGTGCCAGCAGTTTCGGGGGATCCTACGAGCAGTACTTC. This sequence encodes CASSFGGSYEQYF.